This T cell receptor (beta chain) was sequenced during a study of cytomegalovirus exposure and HLA in healthy donors. Study-wide background: Caucasian-associated ancestry cluster membership applied to around 80% of around 400 genotyped donors. Whole-study results and caveats: Most TCR beta V segments were productive about 87% or about 30% of the time in an earlier analysis. Highly shared sequence variants in one cluster were likely a sequencing artifact. HLA alleles were associated with around 17,000 TCR beta sequences in a later analysis at 0.05 false discovery rate.

A remark on this clone: What it binds is unknown.

Germline V lookup: CDR1 MNHNS, CDR2 SASEGT. V lost 2 bases and J 0 bases, leaving 20 bases between the germline ends. This CDR3 has 18 amino acids. PCR amplification relied on 60 Vbeta primers (plus 13 Jbeta primers). Here immunoSEQ multiplex PCR was the method, and the copy in TCRdb shows in-frame clones only, minus some. The sample holds some 110,000 clones. The material sequenced was PBMCs. This receptor was taken from a man aged 25-40 years in good health and CMV-seronegative. V gene TRBV6-1 combines with J gene TRBJ2-7, with D possibly TRBD1 on 6 matching bases. In DNA, the CDR3 is TGTGCCAGCAGTGAAATCCGAGGTACAGGGAGTTTCTCCTACGAGCAGTACTTC. Its protein is CASSEIRGTGSFSYEQYF.